This TCR beta chain was identified during a study of T cell repertoires in cytomegalovirus infection. A single record per CDR3 protein comes from TCRdb applying MiXCR to the reads. The sample lists fewer than 650,000 distinct CDR3 sequences, around two fifths occurring once. Notes on this clonotype: Its cognate antigen is unknown.

V gave up 6 bases and J gave up 3 bases, with 8 bases separating them. The V gene's germline CDR1 is SGHTA and CDR2 FQGNSA. The CDR3 covers 12 residues. Specimen: cultured PBMCs, collected from culture after CMV antigen stimulation. V is TRBV7-2 and J is TRBJ1-2; D is uncertain. The receptor was derived from a human donor in good health (CMV status not recorded). Some clones in this sample may be carry-over from other donors' samples. CDR3 sequence (DNA): TGTGCCAGCAGTTATCAGGACTATGGCTACACCTTC. It encodes CASSYQDYGYTF.